This entry describes one T cell receptor beta chain. Its cognate antigen is unknown. Being one base from a much bigger clone, this may be a read error. This sample stems from a study of tumor and adjacent non-tumor tissue in lung cancer. The wider study: Patients comprised roughly 12 adenocarcinoma, a couple of squamous cell carcinoma and 1 small cell lung cancer. Study-wide points: In normal lung, the top 100 clones were significantly more dominant than in tumor.

TCRbeta libraries were built with three rounds of nested PCR, modified from ARM-PCR. Using its own MiXCR run on the multiplex PCR reads, TCRdb lists one record per CDR3 protein. The sample records about 200,000 distinct CDR3 sequences, 71% being singletons. No cell sorting was done before RNA was extracted from the tissue. Material for sequencing was lung tumor tissue. This receptor was taken from a man aged 60 to 69 with non-small cell lung cancer.

CDR3 nucleotides: TGTGCCAGCAGTAACCAGGGACGGCGAGAGACCCAGTACTTC. This encodes CASSNQGRRETQYF. V usage is TRBV12-3 or TRBV12-4 and J usage is TRBJ2-5; D assignment may be TRBD1 or TRBD2 (5 bases each). The CDR3 has 14 residues. Trimming took 5 bases from V and 4 from J, leaving 14 bases between them.